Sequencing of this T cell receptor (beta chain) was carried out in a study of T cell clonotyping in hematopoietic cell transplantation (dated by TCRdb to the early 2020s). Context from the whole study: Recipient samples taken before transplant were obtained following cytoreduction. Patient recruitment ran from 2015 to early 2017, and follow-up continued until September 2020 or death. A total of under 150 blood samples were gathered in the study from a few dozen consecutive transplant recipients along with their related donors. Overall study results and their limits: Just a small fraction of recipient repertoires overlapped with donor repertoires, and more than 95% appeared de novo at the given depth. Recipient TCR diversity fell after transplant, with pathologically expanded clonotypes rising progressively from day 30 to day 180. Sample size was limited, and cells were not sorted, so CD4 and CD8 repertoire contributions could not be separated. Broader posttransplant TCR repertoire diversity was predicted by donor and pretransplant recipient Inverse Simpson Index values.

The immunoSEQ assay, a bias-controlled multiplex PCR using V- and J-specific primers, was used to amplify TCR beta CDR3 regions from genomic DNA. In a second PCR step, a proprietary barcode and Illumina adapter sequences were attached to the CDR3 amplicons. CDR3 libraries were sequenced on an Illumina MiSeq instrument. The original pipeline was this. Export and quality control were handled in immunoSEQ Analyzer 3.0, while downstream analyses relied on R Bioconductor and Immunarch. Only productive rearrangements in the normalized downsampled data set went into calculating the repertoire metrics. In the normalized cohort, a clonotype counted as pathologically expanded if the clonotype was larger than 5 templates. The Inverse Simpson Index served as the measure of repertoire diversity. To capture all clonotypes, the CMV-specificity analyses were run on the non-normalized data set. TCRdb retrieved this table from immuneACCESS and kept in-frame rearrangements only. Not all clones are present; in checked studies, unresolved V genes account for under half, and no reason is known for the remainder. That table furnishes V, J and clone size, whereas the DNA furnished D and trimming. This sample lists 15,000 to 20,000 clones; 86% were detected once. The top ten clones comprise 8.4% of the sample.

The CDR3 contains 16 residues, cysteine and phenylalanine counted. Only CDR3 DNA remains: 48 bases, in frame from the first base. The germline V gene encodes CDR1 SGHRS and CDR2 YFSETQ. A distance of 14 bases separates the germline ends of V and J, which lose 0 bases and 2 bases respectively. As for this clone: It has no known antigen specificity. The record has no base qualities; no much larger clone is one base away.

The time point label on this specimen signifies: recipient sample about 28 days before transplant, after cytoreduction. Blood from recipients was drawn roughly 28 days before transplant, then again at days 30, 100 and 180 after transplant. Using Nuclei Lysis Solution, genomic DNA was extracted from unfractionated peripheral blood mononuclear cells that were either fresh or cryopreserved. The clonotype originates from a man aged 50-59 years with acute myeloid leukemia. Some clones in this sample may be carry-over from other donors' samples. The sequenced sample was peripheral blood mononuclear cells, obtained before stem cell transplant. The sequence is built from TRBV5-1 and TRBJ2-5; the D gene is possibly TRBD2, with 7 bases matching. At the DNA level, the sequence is TGCGCCAGCAGCTTGGCCGTCGGGGGGCGGCAAGAGACCCAGTACTTC. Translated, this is CASSLAVGGRQETQYF.